These T cell receptor beta chains were read from a single sample in a study of beta chain features in type 1 diabetes. Generated by immunoSEQ multiplex PCR, the TCRdb table keeps only in-frame clones and is missing some. Of fewer than 650,000 clones listed, around 15% are singletons. The sequencing input was naive CD4+ T cells from blood. The source of these receptors is a man between 18 and 35 years old in good health. CDR3s include the opening cysteine and the closing phenylalanine or tryptophan. D genes are given only for firm matches. Size tells how often a clone was seen (once, few, many) or the class of an expanded clone, and some rows leave it out.

abundance	v_gene	d_gene	j_gene	CDR3nt	CDR3aa
NA	TRBV18	TRBD1	TRBJ1-6	TGTGCCAGCTCTCGAGACAGGGCTTCACCCCTCCACTTT	CASSRDRASPLHF
few	TRBV28	TRBD1	TRBJ1-5	TGTGCCAGCAGCCTCAGCAGGGGGCGTGGGCAGCCCCAGCATTTT	CASSLSRGRGQPQHF
NA	TRBV4-3	NA	TRBJ2-7	TGCGCCAGCAGCCAAGCGGGCGAGCAGTACTTC	CASSQAGEQYF
few	TRBV7-9	NA	TRBJ2-2	TGTGCCAGCAGAGTAGTCTCGGGGAAACGCACCGGGGAGCTGTTTTTT	CASRVVSGKRTGELFF
NA	TRBV5-4	NA	TRBJ1-2	TGTGCCAGCAGCCGTCCTCAAAAAGGCTACACCTTC	CASSRPQKGYTF
few	TRBV19	NA	TRBJ2-4	TGTGCCAGTAGTATAAGGGGGTTCAAAAACATTCAGTACTTC	CASSIRGFKNIQYF
NA	TRBV27	NA	TRBJ1-5	TGTGCCAGCAGTTTAGATCCAGCAAATCTTAGCAATCAGCCCCAGCATTTT	CASSLDPANLSNQPQHF
few	TRBV6-5	NA	TRBJ2-3	TGTGCCAGCAGTTACTCCGGCGGTAGCACAGATACGCAGTATTTT	CASSYSGGSTDTQYF
NA	TRBV11-1	NA	TRBJ2-1	TGTGCCAGCAGCCCCCGGGGAAGTGGGGGTACTTACAATGAGCAGTTCTTC	CASSPRGSGGTYNEQFF
few	TRBV28	NA	TRBJ1-2	TGTGCCAGCAGTCCTTCCTATGGCTACACCTTC	CASSPSYGYTF
NA	TRBV27	NA	TRBJ2-6	TGTGCCAGCAGTTTTGGTGGGGGACAAAGTTATTCAAGCTCTGGGGCCAACGTCCTGACTTTC	CASSFGGGQSYSSSGANVLTF
NA	TRBV27	NA	TRBJ1-5	TGTGCCAGCAGTTCCTCGAGTCAGCCCCAGCATTTT	CASSSSSQPQHF
few	TRBV18	NA	TRBJ1-5	TGTGCCAGCTCACCAATGGGGGCGGTTCAGCCCCAGCATTTT	CASSPMGAVQPQHF
few	TRBV5-1	TRBD2	TRBJ2-2	TGCGCCAGCAGCTGGACTAGCGGGCAGAACACCGGGGAGCTGTTTTTT	CASSWTSGQNTGELFF
few	TRBV4-3	TRBD2	TRBJ2-1	TGCGCCAGCAGCCAAACTAGCGGGGGGGCGGTTGAGCAGTTCTTC	CASSQTSGGAVEQFF
NA	TRBV10-3	NA	TRBJ2-6	TGTGCCATCAGTGAACGGAACTCTGGGGCCAACGTCCTGACTTTC	CAISERNSGANVLTF
NA	TRBV4-2	TRBD1	TRBJ2-7	TGTGCCAGCAGCCAAGGATACGGGACAGGGGACCACGAGCAGTACTTC	CASSQGYGTGDHEQYF
NA	TRBV7-2	TRBD2	TRBJ2-5	TGTGCCAGCACCTTGTCACGGGGGGGCATCACCCAGTACTTC	CASTLSRGGITQYF
NA	TRBV5-1	NA	TRBJ1-1	TGCGCCAGCAGCGCCCAGGGTGGGATCATGAACACTGAAGCTTTCTTT	CASSAQGGIMNTEAFF
few	TRBV7-9	NA	TRBJ1-2	TGTGCCAGCAGCTTCGCAGGGGACGGCTACACCTTC	CASSFAGDGYTF
NA	TRBV5-1	TRBD1	TRBJ2-7	TGCGCCAGCAGCTTGGAGGCAGGGGGTAGGTACGAGCAGTACTTC	CASSLEAGGRYEQYF
few	TRBV28	NA	TRBJ1-2	TGTGCCAGCAGTTTGCGGCAGGTCTATGGCTACACCTTC	CASSLRQVYGYTF
NA	TRBV28	NA	TRBJ2-7	TGTGCCAGCAGTTTAAGTCAGTATCGGTACGAGCAGTACTTC	CASSLSQYRYEQYF
NA	TRBV5-5	NA	TRBJ2-3	TGTGCCAGCAGCGGCCCGGGACTGGCCGACACAGATACGCAGTATTTT	CASSGPGLADTDTQYF
NA	TRBV4-1	NA	TRBJ1-5	TGCGCCAGCAGCCAAGATCGTCTCGTTCGGGGGGGCCAGCCCCAGCATTTT	CASSQDRLVRGGQPQHF
few	TRBV4-3	TRBD1	TRBJ1-5	TGCGCCAGCAGCCAAGCGGTCGACAGGGCGGCTCAGCCCCAGCATTTT	CASSQAVDRAAQPQHF
NA	TRBV7-6	TRBD1	TRBJ2-1	TGTGCCAGCAGCCGACAGGGCTACAATGAGCAGTTCTTC	CASSRQGYNEQFF
NA	TRBV29-1	TRBD1	TRBJ2-1	TGCAGCGGCTCCTCCAGGGGGAGCTCCTACAATGAGCAGTTCTTC	CSGSSRGSSYNEQFF
NA	TRBV2	NA	TRBJ2-4	TGTGCCAGCAGGGGGGACTTCTATCGTCAGTACTTC	CASRGDFYRQYF
few	TRBV29-1	TRBD1	TRBJ1-2	TGCAGCGCCCTGACAGGGAAAGACTATGGCTACACCTTC	CSALTGKDYGYTF
NA	TRBV5-6	NA	TRBJ2-1	TGTGCCAGCAGCACTAGACAGATCTCCTACAATGAGCAGTTCTTC	CASSTRQISYNEQFF
once	TRBV18	NA	TRBJ1-5	TGTGCCAGCTCACGTTTGCAGGGTGCTGGCAATCAGCCCCAGCATTTT	CASSRLQGAGNQPQHF
NA	TRBV11-2	NA	TRBJ2-5	TGTGCCAGCAGTTCAAATTCAGAGACCCAGTACTTC	CASSSNSETQYF
NA	TRBV21-1	NA	TRBJ2-7	TGTGCCACCGTAGGAGGGGCTATATACGAGCAGTACTTC	CATVGGAIYEQYF
few	TRBV4-2	NA	TRBJ2-7	TGTGCCAGCAGCCAAGATTACCCGGCCAGGTCGGGAGAGCAGTACTTC	CASSQDYPARSGEQYF
few	TRBV7-9	NA	TRBJ1-1	TGTGCCAGCAGCTTAGCGGGAGCTAGGAAAGCTTTCTTT	CASSLAGARKAFF
NA	TRBV19	NA	TRBJ2-2	TGTGCCAGTGGCCCGACTAAGAACACCGGGGAGCTGTTTTTT	CASGPTKNTGELFF
few	TRBV28	NA	TRBJ1-5	TGTGCCAGCCACGCCAGTCCAGGCCTTAGCAATCAGCCCCAGCATTTT	CASHASPGLSNQPQHF
NA	TRBV29-1	NA	TRBJ2-7	TGCAGCTTCACCGAGCAGTACTTC	CSFTEQYF
NA	TRBV7-9	NA	TRBJ2-4	TGTGCCAGCAGCTTAGTAGGCCGGGACGGAGAAAAAAACATTCAGTACTTC	CASSLVGRDGEKNIQYF
few	TRBV4-2	TRBD2	TRBJ2-3	TGTGCCAGCAGCCAAGATTTAGCGGGGTACACAGATACGCAGTATTTT	CASSQDLAGYTDTQYF
few	TRBV7-2	TRBD2	TRBJ2-5	TGTGCCAGCAGCTTAATGGGACTAGCGGCACAAGAGACCCAGTACTTC	CASSLMGLAAQETQYF
NA	TRBV7-2	NA	TRBJ2-4	TGTGCCAGTGTCGAAGGGGGAACCAAAAACATTCAGTACTTC	CASVEGGTKNIQYF
few	TRBV9	TRBD2	TRBJ2-7	TGTGCCAGCAGCGTACAAACCGGGGGGGCGCTTTACGAGCAGTACTTC	CASSVQTGGALYEQYF
NA	TRBV2	NA	TRBJ2-1	TGTGCCAGCAGTGAAGTAAATGAGCAGTTCTTC	CASSEVNEQFF
NA	TRBV18	NA	TRBJ2-3	TGTGCCAGCTCACCGGGCAGGACTAGCACAGATACGCAGTATTTT	CASSPGRTSTDTQYF
NA	TRBV5-1	NA	TRBJ1-1	TGCGCCAGCAGCTCGTCCGGAGGGCGGAGGACTGAAGCTTTCTTT	CASSSSGGRRTEAFF
few	TRBV28	TRBD1	TRBJ2-6	TGTGCCAGCAGCCCGACAGGGGCCGGGGCCAACGTCCTGACTTTC	CASSPTGAGANVLTF
NA	TRBV4-2	NA	TRBJ2-1	TGTGCCAGCAGCCGTTTTTTTCGTTTTCAGTTCTTC	CASSRFFRFQFF
few	TRBV5-5	NA	TRBJ1-1	TGTGCCAGCCTTCATCAGGGGATTACTGAAGCTTTCTTT	CASLHQGITEAFF
NA	TRBV5-4	TRBD2	TRBJ2-1	TGTGCCAGCAGCTTGACTAGCGGGGGTTACAATGAGCAGTTCTTC	CASSLTSGGYNEQFF
few	TRBV7-9	NA	TRBJ2-5	TGTGCCAGCAGTGCCGGGAGACAAGAGACCCAGTACTTC	CASSAGRQETQYF
NA	TRBV7-9	TRBD2	TRBJ2-5	TGTGCCAGCAGTTTTAGCGGGGTAGAGTACCAAGAGACCCAGTACTTC	CASSFSGVEYQETQYF
NA	TRBV7-9	NA	TRBJ1-5	TGTGCCAGCAGCTTAGCACGGCTAGGGAGCAATCAGCCCCAGCATTTT	CASSLARLGSNQPQHF
NA	TRBV5-6	NA	TRBJ2-7	TGTGCCAGCAGCTTGGAAGGCCAGGGCCACGAGCAGTACTTC	CASSLEGQGHEQYF
NA	TRBV10-3	NA	TRBJ1-2	TGTGCCACACGTCAGAATAGTGGCTACACCTTC	CATRQNSGYTF
NA	TRBV5-1	NA	TRBJ2-5	TGCGCCAGCAGTTGGGACCACCAAGAGACCCAGTACTTC	CASSWDHQETQYF
few	TRBV4-3	TRBD2	TRBJ2-3	TGCGCCAGCAGCCAAGATCTTATCCGGACTAGCGGGAGCTATACGCAGTATTTT	CASSQDLIRTSGSYTQYF
NA	TRBV25-1	NA	TRBJ2-1	TGTGCCAGCAGTCTATCCGGCTGGATTCAGTTCTTC	CASSLSGWIQFF